These 11 T cell receptor beta chains were sequenced from one sample in a study of blood T cells in healthy people across ages. The use of a sample-barcoded 5' primer and a J-beta primer mix characterized a second PCR of roughly 6 to 11 cycles. One entry per CDR3 protein, called by TCRdb with MiXCR from the 5' RACE reads. Here the sample spans around 650,000 distinct CDR3 sequences, roughly 41% being singletons. The sequencing sample was made of blood. The receptors were gathered from a man aged 80 or over in good health.

V usage is TRBV30 and J usage is TRBJ2-7, with 9 bases fitting TRBD1. Germline values: CDR1 GTSNPN, CDR2 SVGIG (reference sequence). Trimming cost V 3 bases and J 9 bases; bases outside gene matches: 12. The CDR3 covers 14 residues. The CDR3 region has the DNA TGTGCCTGGAGGCGGGACAGGGACCCCTTGGGGCAGTACTTC. Amino acids: CAWRRDRDPLGQYF.

The V gene is TRBV5-1, the J gene TRBJ2-5; D unclear. This CDR3 is built from 15 residues. V lost 1 base to trimming and J lost 0 bases, with 10 bases between them. The V gene's germline CDR1 is SGHRS and CDR2 YFSETQ. The DNA of the CDR3 is TGCGCCAGCAGCTTGCCCCGACTTAACCAAGAGACCCAGTACTTC. This gives the protein CASSLPRLNQETQYF.

The V call is TRBV20-1, the J call TRBJ2-6; D not certain. This CDR3 is built from 16 residues. Trimming pared 1 base from V and 0 bases from J, leaving 10 bases between. Germline V gene lookup returns CDR1 DFQATT and CDR2 SNEGSKA (reference sequence). The CDR3 DNA reads as TGCAGTGCTAGAGTACCAAGGATCTCTGGGGCCAACGTCCTGACTTTC. It yields the protein CSARVPRISGANVLTF.

The table lists this clonotype with a few counts. This chain joins TRBV6-2 or TRBV6-3 and TRBJ2-5; D remains ambiguous. V was trimmed by 6 bases and J by 5 bases, leaving 7 bases between them. CDR3 length equals 11 residues. Germline V lookup: CDR1 MNHEY, CDR2 SVGEGT. CDR3 nucleotides: TGTGCCAGCAGCAAGAAGGAGACCCAGTACTTC. This encodes CASSKKETQYF.

J is TRBJ2-4 and V is TRBV30; perhaps TRBD1 as D (7 bases). The CDR3 has 15 amino acids. From germline, CDR1 is GTSNPN and CDR2 SVGIG (reference sequence). The germline V and J ends were trimmed by 2 bases and 4 bases, with 15 bases remaining between them. This CDR3 is CAWSIAGQPKNIQYF. The CDR3 DNA is TGTGCCTGGAGTATTGCGGGACAGCCTAAAAACATTCAGTACTTC.

This clonotype was counted only a few times. The V call is TRBV29-1, the J call TRBJ2-1; TRBD2 matches at 8 bases. CDR3 length: 13 amino acids. V lost 5 bases to trimming and J lost 11 bases; unmatched junction nucleotides: 11. CDR1 SQVTM and CDR2 ANQGSEA come from the germline V gene. The CDR3 is CSVRKAGEPKQFF. The DNA of the CDR3 is TGCAGCGTTCGCAAAGCGGGGGAGCCAAAGCAGTTCTTC.

The chain has TRBV7-2 and TRBJ1-1; D might be TRBD1 (5 bases). Trimming took 2 bases from V and 11 from J, leaving 15 bases between them. The CDR3 loop spans 13 amino acids. Germline V CDR1 and CDR2: SGHTA, FQGNSA. Written as DNA, the CDR3 is TGTGCCAGCAGCTTATCAGGGTATGAACGCGCTTTCTTT. Translated, it gives CASSLSGYERAFF.

The chain has TRBV5-6 and TRBJ1-2, with 8 bases that match TRBD1. In germline, CDR1 is SGHDT, CDR2 YYEEEE. The CDR3 covers 14 residues. The V and J ends lost 5 bases and 2 bases, in that order; junction bases with no gene match: 5. This CDR3 is CASRQQGGNYGYTF. CDR3 nucleotide sequence: TGTGCCAGCAGGCAACAGGGGGGGAACTATGGCTACACCTTC.

This clonotype was observed a handful of times. The CDR3 sequence is CASRDRGNQPQHF. As DNA, the CDR3 is TGTGCCAGCAGGGACAGGGGCAATCAGCCCCAGCATTTT. The chain carries TRBV6-2 or TRBV6-3 and TRBJ1-5, with TRBD1 matching over 8 bases. Germline loops: CDR1 MNHEY, CDR2 SVGEGT. The CDR3 consists of 13 residues. After removal of 6 bases from V and 2 bases from J, the junction contained 0 bases not matched to a gene.

Here the CDR3 reads CASRTTSAQETQYF. Written as DNA, the CDR3 is TGTGCCAGTAGAACGACTAGCGCCCAAGAGACCCAGTACTTC. The V gene is TRBV19, the J gene TRBJ2-5, with 8 bases matching TRBD2. In germline, CDR1 is LNHDA, CDR2 SQIVND (reference sequence). Germline trimming cut 6 bases from V and 1 base from J; bases unmatched to any gene: 4. The CDR3 is made up of 14 amino acids.

The chain joins TRBV7-3 to TRBJ2-3; D may be TRBD1 (6 bases). The CDR3 sequence is 20 residues long. CDR1 and CDR2 from the germline V gene are SGHTA and FQGTGA. Between the trimmed V and J ends, which lost 4 bases and 2 bases, there was a span of 28 bases. In DNA form, the CDR3 reads TGTGCCAGCAGCTCAGACGCTCAGGAGCCGGGACACCGATTCACAGATACGCAGTATTTT. Translated: CASSSDAQEPGHRFTDTQYF.